The 20 T cell receptor beta chains below all came from one sample that was sequenced in a study of cytomegalovirus exposure and HLA in healthy donors. Method: immunoSEQ multiplex PCR; TCRdb's copy keeps in-frame clones and lacks some. This sample has about 150,000 clones; 70% to 90% occur once, and the top ten carry approximately 2.2%. Material: PBMCs. These receptors were collected from a human donor in good health.

This chain joins TRBV7-3 and TRBJ2-1, with TRBD1 as a possible D gene (5 bases). With 2 bases removed from V and 7 bases from J, the gap between germline ends came to 9 bases. Germline assignment: CDR1 SGHTA and CDR2 FQGTGA. The CDR3 runs to 13 residues. CDR3 loop: CASSLGQGNEQFF. The CDR3 nucleotides read TGTGCCAGCAGCTTAGGGCAGGGAAATGAGCAGTTCTTC.

The chain uses TRBV6-5 and TRBJ2-3, with D perhaps TRBD1 (5 bases). CDR3 length: 14 amino acids. The germline V gene encodes CDR1 MNHEY and CDR2 SVGAGI. V was shortened by 2 bases and J by 1 base, with 7 bases between the two germline ends. CDR3 in DNA: TGTGCCAGCAGTTACCCAGGGCGCACAGATACGCAGTATTTT. Amino acids: CASSYPGRTDTQYF.

The rearrangement joins TRBV7-9 to TRBJ2-5; 7 bases agree with TRBD2. V lost 5 bases and J lost 5; bases outside the gene matches: 11. The CDR3 has 15 amino acids. Germline V gene sequence: CDR1 SEHNR, CDR2 FQNEAQ (reference sequence). The DNA of the CDR3 is TGTGCCAGCAGCCCGGGGGGACGGTCGACGGAGACCCAGTACTTC. It codes for CASSPGGRSTETQYF. Full variable domain (missing parts from reference TRBV7-9 and TRBJ2-5): DTGVSQNPRHKITKRGQNVTFRCDPISEHNRLYWYRQTLGQGPEFLTYFQNEAQLEKSRLLSDRFSAERPKGSFSTLEIQRTEQGDSAMYLCASSPGGRSTETQYFGPGTRLLVL.

This clone was counted only a few times. The chain uses TRBV6-5 and TRBJ1-2; 8 bases are a match to TRBD1. CDR3 length: 14 amino acids. After removal of 2 bases from V and 5 bases from J, the junction contained 4 bases not matched to a gene. Germline assignment: CDR1 MNHEY and CDR2 SVGAGI. CDR3 region: CASSYNRGSYGYTF. Here the CDR3 DNA reads TGTGCCAGCAGTTACAACAGGGGGTCGTATGGCTACACCTTC.

The chain employs TRBV4-3 and TRBJ2-1; 8 nucleotides align to TRBD2. Per the germline V gene, CDR1 is LGHNA and CDR2 is YSLEER. Trimming took 3 bases from V and 10 from J; bases not matched to a gene: 8. This CDR3 region has 14 residues. Here the CDR3 reads CASSHLRGGYEQFF. CDR3 coding DNA: TGCGCCAGCAGCCACCTCCGGGGGGGCTACGAGCAGTTCTTC.

This chain connects TRBV6-5 to TRBJ2-3; D may be TRBD1 (7 bases). This CDR3 is 15 amino acids long. Germline V gene sequence: CDR1 MNHEY, CDR2 SVGAGI. The V and J ends lost 8 bases and 4 bases respectively, with 19 bases between them. The CDR3 region has the DNA TGTGCCAGCTCACGGGGGACAACAGGGGCAGATACGCAGTATTTT. As protein: CASSRGTTGADTQYF.

The rearrangement uses TRBV2 and TRBJ2-7, with 12 bases aligning to TRBD2. This CDR3 is 15 amino acids long. CDR1 and CDR2 from the germline V gene are SNHLY and FYNNEI. V dropped 8 bases and J dropped 3; count of bases not matched to a gene: 8. Written as DNA, the CDR3 is TGTGCCAGCGGGGCCGGGACTAGCGGGCTCTACGAGCAGTACTTC. It encodes CASGAGTSGLYEQYF.

The chain employs TRBV7-8 and TRBJ2-3, with TRBD1 as a possible D gene (6 bases). This CDR3 spans 16 amino acids. CDR1 and CDR2 (germline): SGHVS, FQNEAQ. V lost 2 bases and J 1 base, leaving 13 bases between the germline ends. The CDR3 DNA is TGTGCCAGCAGCTTAAAGTGGGGGCTAGGCACAGATACGCAGTATTTT. Amino acids: CASSLKWGLGTDTQYF.

The gene calls are TRBV2 and TRBJ1-5; 8 bases are shared with TRBD1. V lost 6 bases, J lost 4 bases, and 11 bases stayed unmatched. The CDR3 runs to 16 residues. Germline V gene data show CDR1 as SNHLY and CDR2 as FYNNEI. The CDR3 nucleotides are TGTGCCAGCAGCGTACAGGGGGGGGGTAGAAATCAGCCCCAGCATTTT. Residues: CASSVQGGGRNQPQHF.

This sequence joins TRBV2 and TRBJ2-3; TRBD2 matches at 7 bases. This CDR3 region has 15 residues. Trimming removed 3 bases from V and 0 bases from J; junction bases left unmatched: 3. Germline CDR1 and CDR2: SNHLY and FYNNEI. The CDR3 bases are TGTGCCAGCAGTGATGCCGGGGGGAGCACAGATACGCAGTATTTT. It codes for CASSDAGGSTDTQYF.

V gene TRBV27 combines with J gene TRBJ1-5, with D uncertain. Germline loops: CDR1 MNHEY, CDR2 SMNVEV (reference sequence). V shed 4 bases and J shed 5 bases, with 9 bases lying between them. The CDR3 has 13 residues. The CDR3 DNA reads TGTGCCAGCAGTTCCTCGAGGGATCAGCCCCAGCATTTT. Amino acid sequence: CASSSSRDQPQHF.

The J gene is TRBJ1-2, the V gene TRBV9; TRBD1 is a possible D gene (6 bases). V was shortened by 3 bases and J by 2 bases, with 17 bases between the two germline ends. This CDR3 has 16 amino acids. Germline V lookup: CDR1 SGDLS, CDR2 YYNGEE. The CDR3, as DNA: TGTGCCAGCAGCGACCCGGACGGACAGCCCAACTATGGCTACACCTTC. This encodes CASSDPDGQPNYGYTF.

This chain joins TRBV2 and TRBJ1-1; 8 bases are a match to TRBD1. J was trimmed by 5 bases and V by 8 bases; bases with no gene match: 13. The CDR3 length is 15 residues. Germline values: CDR1 SNHLY, CDR2 FYNNEI. The CDR3 DNA sequence: TGTGCCAGCGCGGCCGTTACAGGGGGTGGAACTGAAGCTTTCTTT. Its translation is CASAAVTGGGTEAFF.

The chain uses TRBV19 and TRBJ2-1, with a tentative D call TRBD2 (6 bases). V lost 1 base, J lost 10 bases, and 14 bases lay in between. Germline-derived CDR1 and CDR2 are LNHDA and SQIVND (reference sequence). The CDR3 loop spans 14 amino acids. CDR3 nucleotides: TGTGCCAGTAGTATAGCGGGGGAGGCCGTCGAGCAGTTCTTC. Its translation: CASSIAGEAVEQFF. Full variable domain (remainder filled in from reference TRBV19 and TRBJ2-1): DGGITQSPKYLFRKEGQNVTLSCEQNLNHDAMYWYRQDPGQGLRLIYYSQIVNDFQKGDIAEGYSVSREKKESFPLTVTSAQKNPTAFYLCASSIAGEAVEQFFGPGTRLTVL.

The chain joins TRBV5-1 to TRBJ2-1; a weak D match, TRBD2 (5 bases). Germline assignment: CDR1 SGHRS and CDR2 YFSETQ. The CDR3 totals 14 residues. V was cut by 2 bases and J by 11 bases, with 17 bases left in between. The chain's CDR3 is CASSFTAVNAKQFF. Written as DNA, the CDR3 is TGCGCCAGCAGCTTTACAGCGGTCAACGCGAAGCAGTTCTTC.

The chain has TRBV30 and TRBJ1-1, with 7 bases that match TRBD1. The CDR3 contains 14 residues. The ends lost 3 bases at V and 2 bases at J; junction bases unmatched: 6. Germline loops: CDR1 GTSNPN, CDR2 SVGIG (reference sequence). CDR3 DNA: TGTGCCTGGAGCCCGACAGGGACTAACACTGAAGCTTTCTTT. Translation gives CAWSPTGTNTEAFF. The entire variable domain, with the rest obtained from reference TRBV30 and TRBJ1-1, is as follows: SQTIHQWPATLVQPVGSPLSLECTVEGTSNPNLYWYRQAAGRGLQLLFYSVGIGQISSEVPQNLSASRPQDRQFILSSKKLLLSDSGFYLCAWSPTGTNTEAFFGQGTRLTVV.

This clone has only one observation. The chain couples TRBV6-6 to TRBJ2-7; 9 bases line up with TRBD2. J gave up 4 bases and V 2 bases, and 9 bases lay outside the gene matches. There are 16 residues in the CDR3. The V gene's germline CDR1 is MNHNY and CDR2 SVGAGI (reference sequence). CDR3 protein: CASSYATREGSYEQYF. CDR3 nucleotides: TGTGCCAGCAGTTACGCAACGCGGGAGGGCTCGTACGAGCAGTACTTC.

This clone has more than one count but fewer than ten. The gene calls are TRBV28 and TRBJ1-5; 7 bases align to TRBD1. Germline assignment: CDR1 MDHEN and CDR2 SYDVKM. The CDR3 sequence is 15 residues long. V lost 6 bases, J lost 1 base, and 6 bases stayed unmatched. The CDR3 bases are TGTGCCAGCAGGGGAACAGGGGTAAGCAATCAGCCCCAGCATTTT. Amino acid sequence: CASRGTGVSNQPQHF.

The rearrangement uses TRBV5-5 and TRBJ2-6, with D hard to call. Germline lookup yields CDR1 SGHKS and CDR2 YYEKEE (reference sequence). The CDR3 has 16 residues. The V end was cut by 5 bases, the J end by 1 base, with 13 bases between. This CDR3 reads CASRFGARSGANVLTF. The CDR3 region has the DNA TGTGCCAGCAGGTTTGGAGCCAGATCTGGGGCCAACGTCCTGACTTTC.

The rearrangement joins TRBV5-1 to TRBJ2-1, with a tentative D call TRBD2 (5 bases). The CDR3 has 15 residues. Germline V gene sequence: CDR1 SGHRS, CDR2 YFSETQ. V was cut by 0 bases and J by 5 bases, with 12 bases left in between. This CDR3 reads CASSLEEVPHNEQFF. In DNA form, the CDR3 reads TGCGCCAGCAGCTTGGAGGAGGTTCCCCACAATGAGCAGTTCTTC.